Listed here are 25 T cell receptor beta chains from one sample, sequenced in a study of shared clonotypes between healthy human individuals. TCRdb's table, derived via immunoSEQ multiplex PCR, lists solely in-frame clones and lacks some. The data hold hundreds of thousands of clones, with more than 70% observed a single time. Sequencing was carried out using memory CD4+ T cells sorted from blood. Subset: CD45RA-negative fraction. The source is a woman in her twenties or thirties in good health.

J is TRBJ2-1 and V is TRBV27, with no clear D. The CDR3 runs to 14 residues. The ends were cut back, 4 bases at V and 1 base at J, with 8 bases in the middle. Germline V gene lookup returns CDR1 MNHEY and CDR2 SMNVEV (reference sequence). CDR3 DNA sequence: TGTGCCAGCAGTTCCGGATGGTCCTACAATGAGCAGTTCTTC. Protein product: CASSSGWSYNEQFF.

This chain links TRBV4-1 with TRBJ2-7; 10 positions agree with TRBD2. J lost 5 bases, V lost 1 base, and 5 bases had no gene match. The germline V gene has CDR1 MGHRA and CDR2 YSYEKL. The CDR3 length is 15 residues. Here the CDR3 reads CASSQGAGGVNEQYF. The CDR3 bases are TGCGCCAGCAGCCAAGGAGCGGGAGGGGTTAACGAGCAGTACTTC.

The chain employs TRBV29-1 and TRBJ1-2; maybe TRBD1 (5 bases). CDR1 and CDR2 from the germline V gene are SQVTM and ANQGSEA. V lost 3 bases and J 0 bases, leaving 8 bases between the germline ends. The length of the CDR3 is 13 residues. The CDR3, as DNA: TGCAGCGTTGATGCCAGGGCTAACTATGGCTACACCTTC. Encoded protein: CSVDARANYGYTF.

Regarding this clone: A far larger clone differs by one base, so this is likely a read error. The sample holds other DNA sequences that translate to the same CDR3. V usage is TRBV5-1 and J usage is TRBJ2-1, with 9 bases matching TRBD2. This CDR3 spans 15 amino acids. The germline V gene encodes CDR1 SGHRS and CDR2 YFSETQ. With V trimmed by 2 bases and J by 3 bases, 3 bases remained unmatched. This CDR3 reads CASSFSSGGYNEQFF. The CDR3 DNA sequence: TGCGCCAGCAGCTTTAGTAGCGGGGGCTACAATGAGCAGTTCTTC. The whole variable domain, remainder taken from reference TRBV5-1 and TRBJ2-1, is KAGVTQTPRYLIKTRGQQVTLSCSPISGHRSVSWYQQTPGQGLQFLFEYFSETQRNKGNFPGRFSGRQFSNSRSEMNVSTLELGDSALYLCASSFSSGGYNEQFFGPGTRLTVL.

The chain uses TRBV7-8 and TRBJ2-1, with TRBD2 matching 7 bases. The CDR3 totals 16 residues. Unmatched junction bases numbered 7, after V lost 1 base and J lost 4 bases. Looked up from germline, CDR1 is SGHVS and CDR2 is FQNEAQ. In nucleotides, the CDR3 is TGTGCCAGCAGCTTAGTCCGCGGGAGCGCTTACAATGAGCAGTTCTTC. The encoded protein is CASSLVRGSAYNEQFF.

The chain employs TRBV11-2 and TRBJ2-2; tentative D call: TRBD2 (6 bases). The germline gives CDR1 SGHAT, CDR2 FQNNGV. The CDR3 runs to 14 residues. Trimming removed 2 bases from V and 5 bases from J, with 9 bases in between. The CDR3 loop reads CASSLIGGTGELFF. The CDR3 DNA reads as TGTGCCAGCAGCTTAATTGGGGGGACCGGGGAGCTGTTTTTT.

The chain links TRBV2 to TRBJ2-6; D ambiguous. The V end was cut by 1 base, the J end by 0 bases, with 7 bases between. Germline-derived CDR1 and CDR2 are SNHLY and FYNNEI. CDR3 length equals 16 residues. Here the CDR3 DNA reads TGTGCCAGCAGTGAAGAGGCAGCCTCTGGGGCCAACGTCCTGACTTTC. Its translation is CASSEEAASGANVLTF.

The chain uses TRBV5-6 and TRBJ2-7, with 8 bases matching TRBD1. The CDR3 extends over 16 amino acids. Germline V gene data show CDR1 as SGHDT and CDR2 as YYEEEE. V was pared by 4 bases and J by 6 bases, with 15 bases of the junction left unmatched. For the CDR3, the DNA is TGTGCCAGCAGCCCTTACCCGGCCACCGACAGGGGCGAGCAGTACTTC. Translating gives CASSPYPATDRGEQYF.

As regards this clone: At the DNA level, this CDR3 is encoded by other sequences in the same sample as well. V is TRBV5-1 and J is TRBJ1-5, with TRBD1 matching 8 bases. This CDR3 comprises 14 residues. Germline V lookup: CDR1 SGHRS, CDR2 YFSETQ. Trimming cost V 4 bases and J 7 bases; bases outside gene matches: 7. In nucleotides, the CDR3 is TGCGCCAGCAGCCCCGGGACAGGTGAACAGCCCCAGCATTTT. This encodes CASSPGTGEQPQHF. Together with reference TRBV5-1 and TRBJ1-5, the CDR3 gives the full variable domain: KAGVTQTPRYLIKTRGQQVTLSCSPISGHRSVSWYQQTPGQGLQFLFEYFSETQRNKGNFPGRFSGRQFSNSRSEMNVSTLELGDSALYLCASSPGTGEQPQHFGDGTRLSIL.

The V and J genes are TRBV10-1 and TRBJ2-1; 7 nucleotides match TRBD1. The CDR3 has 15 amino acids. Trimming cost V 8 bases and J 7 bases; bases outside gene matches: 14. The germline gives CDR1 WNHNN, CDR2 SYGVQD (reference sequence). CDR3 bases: TGCGCCAGCGGCGAAGGGGGCGCCGGTGGGAATGAGCAGTTCTTC. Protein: CASGEGGAGGNEQFF.

In DNA, the CDR3 is TGTGCCAGCAGCTCGGGACAACCCACCGGGGAGCTGTTTTTT. Protein product: CASSSGQPTGELFF. V usage is TRBV7-7 and J usage is TRBJ2-2, with D perhaps TRBD1 (6 bases). This CDR3 region has 14 residues. Germline CDR1 is SSHAT and CDR2 is FNYEAQ (reference sequence). V lost 4 bases to trimming and J lost 4 bases, with 10 bases between them.

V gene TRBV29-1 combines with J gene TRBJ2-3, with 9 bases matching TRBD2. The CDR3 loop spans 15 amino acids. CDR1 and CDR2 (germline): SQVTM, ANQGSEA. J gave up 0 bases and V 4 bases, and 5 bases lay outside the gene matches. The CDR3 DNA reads TGCAGCGTTGCAAGGGGACTAGCCAGCACAGATACGCAGTATTTT. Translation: CSVARGLASTDTQYF.

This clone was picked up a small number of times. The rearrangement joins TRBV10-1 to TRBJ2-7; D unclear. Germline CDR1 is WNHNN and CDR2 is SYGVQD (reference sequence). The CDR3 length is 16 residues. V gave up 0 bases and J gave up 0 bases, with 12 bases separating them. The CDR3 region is CASSESTWSSSYEQYF. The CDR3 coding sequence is TGCGCCAGCAGTGAGTCGACGTGGTCCAGCTCCTACGAGCAGTACTTC.

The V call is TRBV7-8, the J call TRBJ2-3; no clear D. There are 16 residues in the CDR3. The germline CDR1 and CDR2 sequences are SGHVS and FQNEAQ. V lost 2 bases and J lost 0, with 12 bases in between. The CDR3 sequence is CASSLLAVSSTDTQYF. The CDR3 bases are TGTGCCAGCAGCTTACTGGCGGTCTCTAGCACAGATACGCAGTATTTT.

CDR3 DNA sequence: TGTGCCTGGAGTGTACGGGGAGTTCGGGAAAAACTGTTTTTT. Residues: CAWSVRGVREKLFF. The gene calls are TRBV30 and TRBJ1-4; D is uncertain. The ends were cut back, 0 bases at V and 8 bases at J, with 13 bases in the middle. This CDR3 spans 14 amino acids. The germline gives CDR1 GTSNPN, CDR2 SVGIG (reference sequence).

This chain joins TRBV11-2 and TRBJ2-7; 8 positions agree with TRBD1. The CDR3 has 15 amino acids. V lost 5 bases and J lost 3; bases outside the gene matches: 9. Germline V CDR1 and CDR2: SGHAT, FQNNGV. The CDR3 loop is CASSRPGTGGYEQYF. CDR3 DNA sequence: TGTGCCAGCAGCCGGCCCGGGACAGGCGGCTACGAGCAGTACTTC.

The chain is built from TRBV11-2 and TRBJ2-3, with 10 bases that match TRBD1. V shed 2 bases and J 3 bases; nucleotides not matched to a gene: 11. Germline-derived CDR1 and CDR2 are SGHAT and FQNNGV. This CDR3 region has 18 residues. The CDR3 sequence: CASSLIWAGGQGTDTQYF. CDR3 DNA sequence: TGTGCCAGCAGCTTAATATGGGCGGGGGGACAGGGGACAGATACGCAGTATTTT.

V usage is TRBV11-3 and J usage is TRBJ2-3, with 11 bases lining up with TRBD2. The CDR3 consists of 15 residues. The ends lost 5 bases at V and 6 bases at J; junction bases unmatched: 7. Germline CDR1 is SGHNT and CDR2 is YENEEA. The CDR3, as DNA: TGTGCCAGCAGCCGCGGACTAGCGGGCGGCGATACGCAGTATTTT. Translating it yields CASSRGLAGGDTQYF. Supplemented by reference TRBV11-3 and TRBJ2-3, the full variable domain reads EAGVVQSPRYKIIEKKQPVAFWCNPISGHNTLYWYLQNLGQGPELLIRYENEEAVDDSQLPKDRFSAERLKGVDSTLKIQPAELGDSAVYLCASSRGLAGGDTQYFGPGTRLTVL.

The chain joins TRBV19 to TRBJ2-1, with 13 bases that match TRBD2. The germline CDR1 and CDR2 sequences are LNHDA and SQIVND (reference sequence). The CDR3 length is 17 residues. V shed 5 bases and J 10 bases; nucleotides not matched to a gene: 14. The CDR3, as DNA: TGTGCCAGTAGTCCCCACAGAACTAGCGGGAGGGCATACGAGCAGTTCTTC. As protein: CASSPHRTSGRAYEQFF.

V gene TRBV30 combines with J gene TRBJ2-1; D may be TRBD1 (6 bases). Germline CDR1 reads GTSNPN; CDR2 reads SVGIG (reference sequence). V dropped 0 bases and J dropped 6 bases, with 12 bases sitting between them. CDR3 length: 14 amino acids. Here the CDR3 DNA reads TGTGCCTGGAGTGTACATGAGGGGGTCAATGAGCAGTTCTTC. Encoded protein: CAWSVHEGVNEQFF.

As DNA, the CDR3 is TGTGCCAGTAGCCTGGGACAGACTGGGGCCAACGTCCTGACTTTC. This translates into CASSLGQTGANVLTF. The rearrangement joins TRBV19 to TRBJ2-6; TRBD1 agrees at 7 bases. Trimming at V came to 6 bases and at J to 2 bases, leaving 4 bases not matched to a gene. CDR3 length: 15 amino acids. Germline CDR1 reads LNHDA; CDR2 reads SQIVND (reference sequence). Variable domain in full (rest from reference TRBV19 and TRBJ2-6): DGGITQSPKYLFRKEGQNVTLSCEQNLNHDAMYWYRQDPGQGLRLIYYSQIVNDFQKGDIAEGYSVSREKKESFPLTVTSAQKNPTAFYLCASSLGQTGANVLTFGAGSRLTVL.

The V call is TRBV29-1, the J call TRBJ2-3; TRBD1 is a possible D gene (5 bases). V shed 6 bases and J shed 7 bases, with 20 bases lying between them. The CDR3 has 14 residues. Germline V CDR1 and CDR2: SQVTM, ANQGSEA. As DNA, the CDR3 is TGCAGCGTCCCCGTCGCGACAGCCCGTAATACGCAGTATTTT. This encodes CSVPVATARNTQYF.

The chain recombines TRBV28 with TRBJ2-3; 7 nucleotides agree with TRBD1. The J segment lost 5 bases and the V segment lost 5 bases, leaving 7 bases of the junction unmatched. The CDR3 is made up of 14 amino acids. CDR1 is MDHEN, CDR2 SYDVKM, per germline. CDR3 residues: CASSGWTGEDTQYF. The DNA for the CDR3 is TGTGCCAGCAGTGGGTGGACAGGAGAAGATACGCAGTATTTT.

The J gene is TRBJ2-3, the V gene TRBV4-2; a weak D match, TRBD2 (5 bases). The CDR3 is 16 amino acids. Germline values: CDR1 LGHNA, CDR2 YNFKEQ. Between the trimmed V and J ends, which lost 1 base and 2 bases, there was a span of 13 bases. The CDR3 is CASSQGEAVNTDTQYF. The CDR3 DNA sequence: TGTGCCAGCAGCCAAGGGGAAGCGGTTAACACAGATACGCAGTATTTT.

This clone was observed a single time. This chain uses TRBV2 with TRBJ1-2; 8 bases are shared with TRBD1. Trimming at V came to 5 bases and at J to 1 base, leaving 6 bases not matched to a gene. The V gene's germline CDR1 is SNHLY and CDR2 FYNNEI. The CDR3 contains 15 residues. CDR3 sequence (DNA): TGTGCCAGCAGTCCTGGACAGGGAAGTAACTATGGCTACACCTTC. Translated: CASSPGQGSNYGYTF.